The 32 T cell receptor beta chains listed next were all sequenced from one sample in a study of cytomegalovirus exposure and HLA in healthy donors. The PCR ran on 60 Vbeta and 13 Jbeta primers. TCRdb keeps only in-frame clones here, not all; method: immunoSEQ multiplex PCR. The sample carries some 130,000 clones, over 75% recorded once. The source material was PBMCs. These receptors came from a male donor in good health and CMV-seropositive.

V gene TRBV11-2 combines with J gene TRBJ2-3, with D possibly TRBD2 on 6 matching bases. Germline V CDR1 and CDR2: SGHAT, FQNNGV. This CDR3 spans 17 amino acids. The V gene lost 4 bases and the J gene lost 0 bases, with 17 bases spanning the gap. The CDR3 DNA reads as TGTGCCAGCAGCTCCCCCCTGGTAGCGGATAGCACAGATACGCAGTATTTT. As protein: CASSSPLVADSTDTQYF.

V is TRBV6-1 and J is TRBJ1-1; TRBD1 matches at 8 bases. After removal of 1 base from V and 3 bases from J, the junction contained 1 base not matched to a gene. Per germline, CDR1 MNHNS and CDR2 SASEGT. The CDR3 totals 14 residues. CDR3 nucleotides: TGTGCCAGCAGTGAAGACAGGGGGTACACTGAAGCTTTCTTT. Translating gives CASSEDRGYTEAFF.

The chain has TRBV4-1 and TRBJ1-1, with unresolved D. This CDR3 spans 15 amino acids. Germline values: CDR1 MGHRA, CDR2 YSYEKL. V was trimmed by 2 bases and J by 1 base, leaving 11 bases between them. The CDR3 DNA reads as TGCGCCAGCAGCCAACCAAGGCGGGGGAACACTGAAGCTTTCTTT. Protein: CASSQPRRGNTEAFF.

The V gene is TRBV7-6, the J gene TRBJ1-2, with no clear D. Germline V gene data show CDR1 as SGHVS and CDR2 as FNYEAQ. This CDR3 contains 16 residues. V lost 2 bases and J 2 bases, leaving 15 bases between the germline ends. For the CDR3, the DNA is TGTGCCAGCAGCTTACGAGACGGAGGGTCGAACTATGGCTACACCTTC. Its translation is CASSLRDGGSNYGYTF. The full variable domain, completed using reference TRBV7-6 and TRBJ1-2, is GAGVSQSPRYKVTKRGQDVALRCDPISGHVSLYWYRQALGQGPEFLTYFNYEAQQDKSGLPNDRFSAERPEGSISTLTIQRTEQRDSAMYRCASSLRDGGSNYGYTFGSGTRLTVV.

This rearrangement joins TRBV30 to TRBJ2-5; 7 nucleotides line up with TRBD1. The germline CDR1 and CDR2 sequences are GTSNPN and SVGIG (reference sequence). CDR3 size: 16 residues. J lost 5 bases, V lost 5 bases, and 17 bases had no gene match. The CDR3 region is CAWVFPLDRVGETQYF. The CDR3 region has the DNA TGTGCCTGGGTATTCCCTCTCGACAGGGTTGGGGAGACCCAGTACTTC. Filled out from reference TRBV30 and TRBJ2-5, the complete variable domain reads SQTIHQWPATLVQPVGSPLSLECTVEGTSNPNLYWYRQAAGRGLQLLFYSVGIGQISSEVPQNLSASRPQDRQFILSSKKLLLSDSGFYLCAWVFPLDRVGETQYFGPGTRLLVL.

This chain links TRBV6-1 with TRBJ2-1; D unclear. Germline V gives CDR1 MNHNS, CDR2 SASEGT. The CDR3 extends over 11 amino acids. Trimming took off 2 bases at V and 10 bases at J, with 6 bases between the two ends. CDR3 DNA sequence: TGTGCCAGCAGTGAACCGAGAGAGCAGTTCTTC. Its translation is CASSEPREQFF.

This clone was recorded only once. The chain employs TRBV5-1 and TRBJ2-3, with 7 bases fitting TRBD2. Germline loops: CDR1 SGHRS, CDR2 YFSETQ. The V gene end was trimmed by 1 base and the J gene end by 6 bases; junction bases not matched to a gene: 11. This CDR3 is built from 16 residues. The CDR3 DNA follows: TGCGCCAGCAGCTTGTCCCGCACTAGCGCCGTCGATACGCAGTATTTT. This codes for CASSLSRTSAVDTQYF.

This sequence joins TRBV5-1 and TRBJ2-3; TRBD2 matches at 9 bases. This CDR3 has 15 amino acids. The V segment lost 0 bases and the J segment 6 bases; nucleotides outside the gene matches: 5. CDR1 is SGHRS and CDR2 is YFSETQ in the germline V gene. In DNA, the CDR3 is TGCGCCAGCAGCTTGGGTAGCGGGGGATCCGATACGCAGTATTTT. It yields the protein CASSLGSGGSDTQYF.

J is TRBJ2-3 and V is TRBV6-1; possibly TRBD2 for D (5 bases). This CDR3 contains 13 residues. V lost 5 bases and J 0 bases, leaving 6 bases between the germline ends. Looked up from germline, CDR1 is MNHNS and CDR2 is SASEGT. The CDR3 nucleotides are TGTGCCAGCAGTTGGACTAGCACAGATACGCAGTATTTT. Protein product: CASSWTSTDTQYF.

V and J are TRBV28 and TRBJ1-2, with 12 bases matching TRBD1. The CDR3 runs to 15 residues. Trimming at V came to 3 bases and at J to 7 bases, leaving 6 bases not matched to a gene. Germline V gene sequence: CDR1 MDHEN, CDR2 SYDVKM. The CDR3 DNA reads TGTGCCAGCAGTTTTGGGACAGGGGGCCCCTCTGGCTACACCTTC. Translation gives CASSFGTGGPSGYTF.

The CDR3 bases are TGTGCCAGCAGCTTCGCCAGGGGGCGTGAAAAACTGTTTTTT. Its translation: CASSFARGREKLFF. This chain links TRBV7-2 with TRBJ1-4; 8 bases align to TRBD1. From germline, CDR1 is SGHTA and CDR2 FQGNSA. Trimming took 3 bases from V and 7 from J; bases not matched to a gene: 4. CDR3 size: 14 residues.

This clone showed up just once. The chain employs TRBV5-4 and TRBJ2-7; 10 positions match TRBD1. This CDR3 contains 16 residues. The V gene end was trimmed by 1 base and the J gene end by 5 bases; junction bases not matched to a gene: 9. Per germline, CDR1 SGHNT and CDR2 YYREEE (reference sequence). The CDR3 bases are TGTGCCAGCAGCTTGAGCCTCGGACAGGGGGTCGACGAGCAGTACTTC. Translation: CASSLSLGQGVDEQYF.

The gene calls are TRBV18 and TRBJ2-2, with D maybe TRBD1 (5 bases). The CDR3 is made up of 15 amino acids. Germline assignment: CDR1 KGHSH and CDR2 LQKENI. Trimming removed 6 bases at V and 1 base at J, with 12 bases between. The chain's CDR3 is CASSPNTGNTGELFF. The CDR3 DNA follows: TGTGCCAGCTCTCCTAATACAGGGAACACCGGGGAGCTGTTTTTT.

This chain uses TRBV27 with TRBJ1-2, with 8 bases identical to TRBD1. CDR1 MNHEY and CDR2 SMNVEV come from the germline V gene (reference sequence). The CDR3 consists of 13 residues. V lost 6 bases and J lost 5; bases outside the gene matches: 5. CDR3 in DNA: TGTGCCAGCAGCTTGGACAGGGATTATGGCTACACCTTC. It specifies CASSLDRDYGYTF.

The V and J genes are TRBV7-2 and TRBJ2-3; unclear D gene. Per the germline V gene, CDR1 is SGHTA and CDR2 is FQGNSA. V lost 1 base and J 6 bases, leaving 11 bases between the germline ends. This CDR3 has 14 amino acids. The CDR3 is CASSLVALRDTQYF. The CDR3 nucleotides read TGTGCCAGCAGCTTAGTGGCCCTGAGGGATACGCAGTATTTT.

The genes are TRBV12-1 and TRBJ2-1; no check of the table's D call, TRBD1, against the DNA was made. TRBV12-1 counts as a pseudogene. The length of the CDR3 is 15 residues. The CDR3 DNA reads as TGTGCCAGCAGCTTCAGACAGGGAAGGTCCAATGAGCAGTTCTTC. It encodes CASSFRQGRSNEQFF.

Comments on this clone: This CDR3 is also generated by other DNA sequences in the sample. This sequence joins TRBV9 and TRBJ1-2, with D perhaps TRBD1 (6 bases). The germline V gene has CDR1 SGDLS and CDR2 YYNGEE. The germline V and J ends were trimmed by 0 bases and 2 bases, with 11 bases remaining between them. CDR3 length: 15 residues. CDR3 protein: CASSVGRQGNYGYTF. CDR3 DNA sequence: TGTGCCAGCAGCGTAGGAAGGCAGGGGAACTATGGCTACACCTTC.

This chain uses TRBV15 with TRBJ2-7; 7 bases match TRBD1. The CDR3 consists of 15 residues. Germline V gene data show CDR1 as LNHNV and CDR2 as YYDKDF (reference sequence). J lost 2 bases, V lost 5 bases, and 9 bases had no gene match. DNA for the CDR3: TGTGCCACCAGCGAGGAAGGACAGGATCCCTACGAGCAGTACTTC. It yields the protein CATSEEGQDPYEQYF.

This chain uses TRBV30 with TRBJ2-4; TRBD1 matches 10 bases. Trimming took 3 bases from V and 3 from J; bases not matched to a gene: 2. The CDR3 spans 14 residues. CDR1 is GTSNPN, CDR2 SVGIG, per germline (reference sequence). The CDR3 DNA reads as TGTGCCTGGAGCGGACAGGGGGACAAAAACATTCAGTACTTC. Protein: CAWSGQGDKNIQYF.

V is TRBV14 and J is TRBJ2-7, with TRBD2 as a possible D gene (6 bases). This CDR3 contains 15 residues. Germline assignment: CDR1 SGHDN and CDR2 FVKESK. V was clipped by 6 bases and J by 6 bases, with 21 bases between them. In nucleotides, the CDR3 is TGTGCCAGCAGACACGCGGGGCTCCGGTCATCCGAGCAGTACTTC. It specifies CASRHAGLRSSEQYF.

Details on this clone: Within the sample, other DNA sequences also encode this same CDR3. V is TRBV30 and J is TRBJ1-1; D uncertain. The V and J ends lost 0 bases and 2 bases respectively, with 10 bases between them. The CDR3 extends over 14 amino acids. Germline CDR1 GTSNPN, CDR2 SVGIG (reference sequence). The CDR3 here is CAWSVYSLNTEAFF. CDR3 DNA: TGTGCCTGGAGTGTCTACAGCTTAAACACTGAAGCTTTCTTT.

CDR3 nucleotide sequence: TGTGCCAGCAGCTTTCCCCCCCAGGGAGGGGACACTGAAGCTTTCTTT. Translated, it gives CASSFPPQGGDTEAFF. This chain connects TRBV7-9 to TRBJ1-1, with a possible D match to TRBD1 (5 bases). Trimming took off 3 bases at V and 3 bases at J, with 17 bases between the two ends. Germline CDR1 SEHNR, CDR2 FQNEAQ (reference sequence). The CDR3 is 16 residues long.

The rearrangement uses TRBV2 and TRBJ1-6; 9 nucleotides match TRBD1. The CDR3 extends over 14 amino acids. Losses at the gene ends were 4 bases for V and 7 bases for J; bases not matched to a gene: 2. Looked up from germline, CDR1 is SNHLY and CDR2 is FYNNEI. The CDR3 reads CASSGDRVNSPLHF. The CDR3, as DNA: TGTGCCAGCAGTGGGGACAGGGTGAATTCACCCCTCCACTTT.

The chain uses TRBV27 and TRBJ1-4; tentative D call: TRBD1 (5 bases). Germline V gene data show CDR1 as MNHEY and CDR2 as SMNVEV (reference sequence). The V end lost 6 bases, the J end lost 2 bases, and 19 bases lay between the germline ends. The CDR3 has 17 residues. The CDR3 loop is CASRRMTAYITNEKLFF. CDR3 sequence (DNA): TGTGCCAGCAGGAGGATGACAGCCTATATTACTAATGAAAAACTGTTTTTT.

The count of this clone is one. The J gene is TRBJ2-3, the V gene TRBV5-1, with 13 nucleotides matching TRBD2. Germline V gene data show CDR1 as SGHRS and CDR2 as YFSETQ. Unmatched junction bases numbered 8, after V lost 4 bases and J lost 6 bases. The CDR3 covers 16 residues. The CDR3 DNA is TGCGCCAGCAGCACTGGACTAGCGGGGGATGCGGATACGCAGTATTTT. Translation: CASSTGLAGDADTQYF.

This clone is labeled as medium-sized. This chain connects TRBV4-2 to TRBJ2-3, with 10 bases aligning to TRBD2. After removal of 1 base from V and 4 bases from J, the junction contained 5 bases not matched to a gene. This CDR3 is built from 16 residues. The germline gives CDR1 LGHNA, CDR2 YNFKEQ. CDR3 coding DNA: TGTGCCAGCAGCCAAGGATCAAGCGGGGGGGCAGATACGCAGTATTTT. Amino acids: CASSQGSSGGADTQYF.

For this clone: This is likely a read error, given that the CDR3 carries no conserved phenylalanine or tryptophan at its end. No DNA is shown, since the ends of the CDR3 on it are uncertain; the CDR3 is the one TCRdb lists. The chain uses TRBV30 and TRBJ1-2. CDR1 GTSNPN and CDR2 SVGIG come from the germline V gene (reference sequence). The CDR3 region is 12 residues in length, termini included. The CDR3 region is CAWSSTGTEIGT.

This rearrangement joins TRBV6-1 to TRBJ2-2; 9 nucleotides align to TRBD2. Germline values: CDR1 MNHNS, CDR2 SASEGT. The CDR3 loop spans 16 amino acids. V shed 0 bases, J shed 5 bases, and the junction held 4 bases outside the gene matches. For the CDR3, the DNA is TGTGCCAGCAGTGAAGCTGGCGGGGGGGTAACCGGGGAGCTGTTTTTT. Its protein is CASSEAGGGVTGELFF.

This chain links TRBV5-1 with TRBJ2-3; no clear D. Germline CDR1 and CDR2: SGHRS and YFSETQ. V was clipped by 0 bases and J by 2 bases, with 7 bases between them. The CDR3 is 14 amino acids. The CDR3 loop is CASSLAGLTDTQYF. CDR3 in DNA: TGCGCCAGCAGCTTGGCGGGTCTCACAGATACGCAGTATTTT.

The chain combines TRBV7-9 with TRBJ1-1; D ambiguous. Germline V gene data show CDR1 as SEHNR and CDR2 as FQNEAQ (reference sequence). The CDR3 covers 14 residues. The ends were cut back, 6 bases at V and 0 bases at J, with 11 bases in the middle. The CDR3 region has the DNA TGTGCCAGCAGTAGCTCCAGCTTGAACACTGAAGCTTTCTTT. Amino acids: CASSSSSLNTEAFF. The full variable domain, its missing parts supplied by reference TRBV7-9 and TRBJ1-1, is DTGVSQNPRHKITKRGQNVTFRCDPISEHNRLYWYRQTLGQGPEFLTYFQNEAQLEKSRLLSDRFSAERPKGSFSTLEIQRTEQGDSAMYLCASSSSSLNTEAFFGQGTRLTVV.

This clone has a handful of counts. The chain uses TRBV28 and TRBJ2-7, with D uncertain. The CDR3 runs to 13 residues. CDR1 is MDHEN and CDR2 is SYDVKM in the germline V gene. The ends were cut back, 8 bases at V and 5 bases at J, with 16 bases in the middle. CDR3 DNA: TGTGCCAGCTCCAATGGCGTCAGCGACGAGCAGTACTTC. It translates to CASSNGVSDEQYF.

The chain links TRBV7-2 to TRBJ1-1; D remains unclear. The CDR3 covers 14 residues. CDR1 and CDR2 (germline): SGHTA, FQGNSA. Deletions cut 1 base from V and 11 bases from J, with 17 bases between. In DNA form, the CDR3 reads TGTGCCAGCAGCTTAGAGGTGTCAGCGAAAGTGGCTTTCTTT. Its protein is CASSLEVSAKVAFF.